A single sample is the source of the 7 T cell receptor beta chains below, sequenced in a study of molecular identifiers for immune sequencing clone quantification. A single record per CDR3 protein comes from TCRdb applying MiXCR to the PCR reads. The sample consists of about 36,000 distinct CDR3 sequences, roughly 20% of them appearing once. Sequenced input: naive CD8+ T cells from blood, with Jurkat cell RNA spiked in. Described subset: FACS-sorted CD8+CD4-CCR7+CD45RA+ naive T cells. These receptors came from a human donor in good health. Some libraries in this study had Jurkat cell RNA spiked in.

This chain joins TRBV2 and TRBJ2-7; D possibly uses TRBD1 or TRBD2 (5 bases each). The CDR3 has 13 amino acids. In germline, CDR1 is SNHLY, CDR2 FYNNEI. V dropped 3 bases and J dropped 7 bases, with 13 bases sitting between them. The CDR3 loop is CASSDSPGGEQYF. In nucleotides, the CDR3 is TGTGCCAGCAGTGATTCGCCTGGGGGTGAGCAGTACTTC.

This clonotype was recorded many times. This chain connects TRBV5-6 to TRBJ2-1; D is unresolved. With 2 bases removed from V and 5 bases from J, the gap between germline ends came to 5 bases. The CDR3 sequence is 12 residues long. Germline CDR1 SGHDT, CDR2 YYEEEE. The CDR3 DNA sequence: TGTGCCAGCAGCTTCGATGACAATGAGCAGTTCTTC. Amino acid sequence: CASSFDDNEQFF.

Regarding this clonotype: This may be a read error, as it is one base from a much larger clone. This sequence joins TRBV13 and TRBJ2-2, with 10 bases aligning to TRBD1. The ends lost 5 bases at V and 3 bases at J; junction bases unmatched: 12. Germline assignment: CDR1 PRHDT and CDR2 FYEKMQ (reference sequence). This CDR3 has 18 amino acids. CDR3 coding DNA: TGTGCCAGCAGCACCTCACGCCGACAGGGGGCCTACACCGGGGAGCTGTTTTTT. Its translation: CASSTSRRQGAYTGELFF.

The chain combines TRBV3-1 with TRBJ2-1; TRBD2 matches 15 bases. With V trimmed by 1 base and J by 2 bases, 9 bases remained unmatched. CDR1 LGHDT and CDR2 YNNKEL come from the germline V gene (reference sequence). The CDR3 totals 20 residues. The DNA of the CDR3 is TGTGCCAGCAGCCAAGTAACCGGGACTAGCGGGAGGTGGACCTACAATGAGCAGTTCTTC. Its translation is CASSQVTGTSGRWTYNEQFF.

This clonotype was counted a few times. This chain uses TRBV4-1 with TRBJ2-7, with D perhaps assigned TRBD1 or TRBD2 (5 bases each). Trimming took off 2 bases at V and 6 bases at J, with 14 bases between the two ends. From germline, CDR1 is MGHRA and CDR2 YSYEKL. This CDR3 is built from 14 residues. The CDR3 reads CASSQLVGTPEQYF. The CDR3, as DNA: TGCGCCAGCAGCCAATTGGTCGGGACCCCCGAGCAGTACTTC.

Note on this clonotype: A read error may be the cause here, since a much bigger clone is one base away. This chain joins TRBV5-5 and TRBJ2-3; 9 positions agree with TRBD1. Unmatched junction bases numbered 13, after V lost 6 bases and J lost 5 bases. Germline values: CDR1 SGHKS, CDR2 YYEKEE (reference sequence). The CDR3 sequence is 16 residues long. In nucleotides, the CDR3 is TGTGCCAGCAACGCGGGACAGGGATTGTGGGAAGATACGCAGTATTTT. It specifies CASNAGQGLWEDTQYF.

This clonotype was recorded many times. The J gene is TRBJ2-7, the V gene TRBV4-3; D call uncertain. With 1 base removed from V and 6 bases from J, the gap between germline ends came to 10 bases. The CDR3 runs 13 residues. Germline CDR1 LGHNA, CDR2 YSLEER. In DNA form, the CDR3 reads TGCGCCAGCAGCCAAGGGTCCCGGGCCGAGCAGTACTTC. Its protein is CASSQGSRAEQYF.